These 29 T cell receptor beta chains share one sample of origin, sequenced in a study of radiation and T cells in renal cell carcinoma (dated by TCRdb to 2020 to 2022). In light of the paper, this sample's time point label describes: blood 2 weeks post-SBRT. Per the publication, the treatment or condition label means: 15 Gy SBRT to primary tumor, nephrectomy 4 weeks later. The library was obtained by the immunoSEQ multiplex PCR assay. As stored in TCRdb, this immuneACCESS dataset retains in-frame rearrangements with V and J assigned. A fraction of the clones does not appear; measured against another copy, unresolved V genes explain less than half of the discrepancy, and the remainder lacks a known reason. The table for this sample lists 70,000 to 80,000 clones; roughly 85% of them were counted only once. In total, the top ten clones hold about 22% of the sample. Sequencing was performed on blood, taken from a patient whose treatment included radiotherapy and nephrectomy. These receptors all stem from a woman between 50 and 59 years old with renal cell carcinoma.

The chain joins TRBV28 to TRBJ1-2; D unresolved. V lost 7 bases and J lost 4, with 13 bases in between. From germline, CDR1 is MDHEN and CDR2 SYDVKM. The CDR3 sequence is 13 residues long. The CDR3 reads CASTIGRGYGYTF. CDR3 nucleotides: TGTGCCAGCACTATAGGGCGGGGCTATGGCTACACCTTC.

V usage is TRBV10-1 and J usage is TRBJ2-7; TRBD1 might be the D (6 bases). Trimming pared 2 bases from V and 7 bases from J, leaving 12 bases between. CDR1 and CDR2 from the germline V gene are WNHNN and SYGVQD (reference sequence). The CDR3 extends over 13 amino acids. The CDR3 is CASSELQGKEQYF. The CDR3 DNA reads TGCGCCAGCAGTGAGCTCCAGGGGAAAGAGCAGTACTTC.

The sample holds one count of this clone. The chain employs TRBV28 and TRBJ1-5; 7 nucleotides match TRBD1. J gave up 0 bases and V 11 bases, and 13 bases lay outside the gene matches. The CDR3 length is 16 residues. CDR1 is MDHEN, CDR2 SYDVKM, per germline. CDR3 loop: CAVSETGKSSNQPQHF. The CDR3, as DNA: TGTGCCGTTTCCGAGACAGGGAAAAGTAGCAATCAGCCCCAGCATTTT.

The chain joins TRBV6-1 to TRBJ2-2, with D maybe TRBD2 (5 bases). The CDR3 extends over 14 amino acids. The ends were cut back, 7 bases at V and 2 bases at J, with 11 bases in the middle. CDR1 MNHNS and CDR2 SASEGT come from the germline V gene. In DNA, the CDR3 is TGTGCCAGCACCGGGGTAATCAACACCGGGGAGCTGTTTTTT. It codes for CASTGVINTGELFF.

The rearrangement uses TRBV5-5 and TRBJ2-7, with D possibly matching TRBD2 (6 bases). CDR3 size: 15 residues. CDR1 is SGHKS, CDR2 YYEKEE, per germline (reference sequence). With 3 bases removed from V and 2 bases from J, the gap between germline ends came to 15 bases. The CDR3 loop is CASSWETRLTYEQYF. The CDR3 DNA reads as TGTGCCAGCAGCTGGGAGACTAGATTAACCTACGAGCAGTACTTC.

V usage is TRBV10-3 and J usage is TRBJ1-1, with D uncertain. V was pared by 2 bases and J by 0 bases, with 4 bases between. CDR3 length: 13 residues. Per the germline V gene, CDR1 is ENHRY and CDR2 is SYGVKD. The CDR3 loop is CAISENVNTEAFF. The DNA of the CDR3 is TGTGCCATCAGTGAGAATGTGAACACTGAAGCTTTCTTT.

The chain uses TRBV5-6 and TRBJ2-7, with 8 bases matching TRBD1. The V gene end was trimmed by 0 bases and the J gene end by 2 bases; junction bases not matched to a gene: 1. The germline gives CDR1 SGHDT, CDR2 YYEEEE. The CDR3 sequence is 14 residues long. The CDR3 is CASSLGTGTYEQYF. CDR3 bases: TGTGCCAGCAGCTTGGGGACAGGGACCTACGAGCAGTACTTC.

The V gene is TRBV28, the J gene TRBJ2-7; the match to TRBD1 covers 8 bases. The ends lost 6 bases at V and 4 bases at J; junction bases unmatched: 8. This CDR3 contains 14 residues. From germline, CDR1 is MDHEN and CDR2 SYDVKM. CDR3 residues: CASRSDRGLYEQYF. In DNA, the CDR3 is TGTGCCAGCAGGTCAGACAGGGGTCTGTACGAGCAGTACTTC.

The genes are TRBV9 and TRBJ1-1, with unresolved D. From germline, CDR1 is SGDLS and CDR2 YYNGEE. CDR3 length: 14 amino acids. V was cut by 4 bases and J by 4 bases, with 14 bases left in between. The CDR3 loop is CASSPRSGPTEAFF. The CDR3 DNA follows: TGTGCCAGCAGCCCCAGGTCCGGTCCCACTGAAGCTTTCTTT. The variable domain in full, completed from reference TRBV9 and TRBJ1-1, reads DSGVTQTPKHLITATGQRVTLRCSPRSGDLSVYWYQQSLDQGLQFLIQYYNGEERAKGNILERFSAQQFPDLHSELNLSSLELGDSALYFCASSPRSGPTEAFFGQGTRLTVV.

In its sample, this clone was seen a few times. The genes are TRBV10-3 and TRBJ2-3; 7 bases are a match to TRBD2. CDR1 is ENHRY, CDR2 SYGVKD, per germline. V was pared by 8 bases and J by 10 bases, with 6 bases of the junction left unmatched. The CDR3 covers 11 residues. DNA for the CDR3: TGTGCCATCCGGGGGGAGCGGGCGCAGTATTTT. It encodes CAIRGERAQYF.

The V and J genes are TRBV10-1 and TRBJ2-7, with D perhaps matching TRBD1 (6 bases). This CDR3 region has 14 residues. Trimming cost V 4 bases and J 2 bases, with 12 bases left between them. Germline V gene lookup returns CDR1 WNHNN and CDR2 SYGVQD (reference sequence). For the CDR3, the DNA is TGCGCCAGCAGTGGAGGGACAAAACCCTACGAGCAGTACTTC. This gives the protein CASSGGTKPYEQYF.

The chain joins TRBV28 to TRBJ1-2; tentative D call: TRBD1 (5 bases). Trimming cost V 4 bases and J 1 base, with 10 bases left between them. Germline CDR1 and CDR2: MDHEN and SYDVKM. The CDR3 length is 14 residues. The CDR3 reads CASSSFDSNYGYTF. CDR3 in DNA: TGTGCCAGCAGTTCATTCGACAGTAACTATGGCTACACCTTC.

The chain has TRBV19 and TRBJ2-5; 15 nucleotides align to TRBD2. The CDR3 is 14 residues long. Unmatched junction bases numbered 2, after V lost 8 bases and J lost 4 bases. CDR1 is LNHDA, CDR2 SQIVND, per germline (reference sequence). CDR3: CASGLAGGLETQYF. As DNA, the CDR3 is TGTGCCAGTGGACTAGCGGGGGGGTTAGAGACCCAGTACTTC.

The chain links TRBV2 to TRBJ1-5, with D maybe TRBD1 (5 bases). CDR1 is SNHLY, CDR2 FYNNEI, per germline. V was trimmed by 3 bases and J by 14 bases, leaving 17 bases between them. The CDR3 is 13 residues long. CDR3 DNA sequence: TGTGCCAGCAGTGATGAAACCCACTCGGGGGAGCATTTT. Its protein is CASSDETHSGEHF. Full variable domain (outside the CDR3, taken from reference TRBV2 and TRBJ1-5): EPEVTQTPSHQVTQMGQEVILRCVPISNHLYFYWYRQILGQKVEFLVSFYNNEISEKSEIFDDQFSVERPDGSNFTLKIRSTKLEDSAMYFCASSDETHSGEHFGDGTRLSIL.

CDR3 protein: CASSARGGSYNEQFF. The CDR3 nucleotides read TGCGCCAGCAGTGCCAGGGGGGGGTCCTACAATGAGCAGTTCTTC. V gene TRBV10-1 combines with J gene TRBJ2-1; D may correspond to TRBD1 or TRBD2 (7 bases each). Germline assignment: CDR1 WNHNN and CDR2 SYGVQD (reference sequence). V gave up 4 bases and J gave up 1 base, with 11 bases separating them. The CDR3 contains 15 residues.

The J gene is TRBJ1-1, the V gene TRBV19; D gene ambiguous. Trimming removed 3 bases at V and 11 bases at J, with 10 bases between. CDR1 and CDR2 (germline): LNHDA, SQIVND (reference sequence). CDR3 size: 11 residues. As DNA, the CDR3 is TGTGCCAGTAGTATGTCCTCATCGGCTTTCTTT. It codes for CASSMSSSAFF.

This clone has only one observation. This chain uses TRBV5-6 with TRBJ2-1, with D unclear. This CDR3 is built from 15 residues. Germline V CDR1 and CDR2: SGHDT, YYEEEE. Trimming shortened V by 1 base and J by 0 bases, and 8 bases separated the two germline ends. CDR3 protein: CASSLFSSSYNEQFF. The CDR3 nucleotides are TGTGCCAGCAGCTTGTTTTCGAGCTCCTACAATGAGCAGTTCTTC.

V is TRBV25-1 and J is TRBJ2-7; D remains unclear. The germline V gene encodes CDR1 MGHDK and CDR2 SYGVNS. This CDR3 comprises 12 residues. Trimming cost V 0 bases and J 5 bases, with 5 bases left between them. The CDR3 coding sequence is TGTGCCAGCAGTGAATATACCGACGAGCAGTACTTC. Translating gives CASSEYTDEQYF.

The chain employs TRBV15 and TRBJ2-1; D may be TRBD2 (5 bases). In germline, CDR1 is LNHNV, CDR2 YYDKDF (reference sequence). V was cut by 2 bases and J by 16 bases, with 18 bases left in between. The CDR3 consists of 13 residues. The DNA of the CDR3 is TGTGCCACCAGCAGAAAGGGTGGGAGCAGTGGATTCTTC. This sequence encodes CATSRKGGSSGFF.

The chain carries TRBV6-5 and TRBJ1-5, with D maybe TRBD1 (6 bases). Germline CDR1 is MNHEY and CDR2 is SVGAGI. V shed 4 bases and J shed 6 bases, with 16 bases lying between them. The CDR3 is 15 amino acids. This CDR3 is CASSSTGTTLQPQHF. CDR3 DNA: TGTGCCAGCAGTTCAACCGGGACAACGCTTCAGCCCCAGCATTTT.

This clone was seen a single time. The chain joins TRBV7-9 to TRBJ2-5, with D unclear. The end of the DNA aligns better with TRBJ2-7, so the J call may be wrong. In germline, CDR1 is SEHNR, CDR2 FQNEAQ (reference sequence). The CDR3 has 13 amino acids. In nucleotides, the CDR3 is TGTGCCAGCAGCTTAGCGGCCTCCTACGAGCAGTACTTC. As protein: CASSLAASYEQYF.

V and J are TRBV4-3 and TRBJ2-5; 8 positions match TRBD2. The CDR3 has 17 amino acids. From germline, CDR1 is LGHNA and CDR2 YSLEER. V was clipped by 1 base and J by 5 bases; unmatched bases: 12. In DNA, the CDR3 is TGCGCCAGCAGCCAAGCCCTCGCCGGGGGGGCCTCGGAGACCCAGTACTTC. It codes for CASSQALAGGASETQYF.

This clone was detected a few times. This chain joins TRBV9 and TRBJ1-2; TRBD1 agrees at 7 bases. This CDR3 contains 15 residues. V was pared by 3 bases and J by 3 bases, with 8 bases of the junction left unmatched. CDR1 is SGDLS and CDR2 is YYNGEE in the germline V gene. The CDR3: CASSASTGPDYGYTF. Written as DNA, the CDR3 is TGTGCCAGCAGCGCATCGACAGGGCCCGACTATGGCTACACCTTC.

This sequence joins TRBV9 and TRBJ2-1; 8 bases are shared with TRBD2. V lost 5 bases, J lost 3 bases, and 4 bases stayed unmatched. Germline V lookup: CDR1 SGDLS, CDR2 YYNGEE. The CDR3 sequence is 14 residues long. CDR3 in amino acids: CASRPGLGYNEQFF. CDR3 in DNA: TGTGCCAGCAGGCCGGGACTAGGCTACAATGAGCAGTTCTTC.

This chain links TRBV27 with TRBJ1-1; maybe TRBD1 (6 bases). V gave up 2 bases and J gave up 6 bases, with 7 bases separating them. CDR3 length equals 12 residues. Germline-derived CDR1 and CDR2 are MNHEY and SMNVEV (reference sequence). CDR3 coding DNA: TGTGCCAGCAGTTTAGAGGGGGCTGAAGCTTTCTTT. It yields the protein CASSLEGAEAFF.

The rearrangement joins TRBV28 to TRBJ1-2; D might be TRBD1 (6 bases). CDR3 length: 15 residues. In germline, CDR1 is MDHEN, CDR2 SYDVKM. V shed 5 bases and J shed 7 bases, with 20 bases lying between them. The CDR3 loop reads CASSPFEGVKGGYTF. In nucleotides, the CDR3 is TGTGCCAGCAGTCCCTTTGAGGGGGTGAAAGGTGGCTACACCTTC.

The count of this clone is one. The J gene is TRBJ2-5, the V gene TRBV5-4, with a tentative D call TRBD2 (5 bases). Germline V gene sequence: CDR1 SGHNT, CDR2 YYREEE (reference sequence). This CDR3 comprises 13 residues. The V end was cut by 6 bases, the J end by 7 bases, with 16 bases between. As DNA, the CDR3 is TGTGCCAGCACCCGGGGTTCTTGGGGGACCCAGTACTTC. Amino acids: CASTRGSWGTQYF.

The chain uses TRBV28 and TRBJ2-7; 10 positions agree with TRBD2. This CDR3 spans 15 amino acids. Per germline, CDR1 MDHEN and CDR2 SYDVKM. With 4 bases clipped from V and 1 base from J, the junction kept 4 bases outside the gene matches. DNA for the CDR3: TGTGCCAGCAGTTGGCTAGCGGGGGTTTCCTACGAGCAGTACTTC. Protein sequence: CASSWLAGVSYEQYF.

The chain is built from TRBV11-2 and TRBJ2-2, with D possibly called TRBD1 or TRBD2 (6 bases each). The CDR3 has 16 amino acids. Trimming removed 1 base at V and 0 bases at J, with 9 bases between. Germline CDR1 is SGHAT and CDR2 is FQNNGV. CDR3 sequence (DNA): TGTGCCAGCAGCTTAGCGGGGGCTACGAACACCGGGGAGCTGTTTTTT. Translating it yields CASSLAGATNTGELFF.